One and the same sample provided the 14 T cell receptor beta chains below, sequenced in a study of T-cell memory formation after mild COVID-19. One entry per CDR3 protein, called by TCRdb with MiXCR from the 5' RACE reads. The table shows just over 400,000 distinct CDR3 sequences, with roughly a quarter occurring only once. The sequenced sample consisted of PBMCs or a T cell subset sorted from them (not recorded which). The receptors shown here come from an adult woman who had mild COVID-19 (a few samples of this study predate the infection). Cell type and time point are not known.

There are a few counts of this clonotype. The CDR3 DNA is TGTGCCAGCTCCCCCGGTTGGGAATCTAGGGCCAACGTCCTGACTTTC. Translation gives CASSPGWESRANVLTF. The chain combines TRBV25-1 with TRBJ2-6, with unresolved D. V lost 8 bases to trimming and J lost 5 bases, with 19 bases between them. CDR3 length equals 16 residues. Germline CDR1 MGHDK, CDR2 SYGVNS.

The CDR3 here is CASSPGGIRDTQYF. The CDR3 DNA sequence: TGTGCCAGCTCACCGGGCGGAATCCGGGATACGCAGTATTTT. J is TRBJ2-3 and V is TRBV18; D ambiguous. Germline CDR1 and CDR2: KGHSH and LQKENI. With 3 bases removed from V and 6 bases from J, the gap between germline ends came to 13 bases. The CDR3 has 14 residues.

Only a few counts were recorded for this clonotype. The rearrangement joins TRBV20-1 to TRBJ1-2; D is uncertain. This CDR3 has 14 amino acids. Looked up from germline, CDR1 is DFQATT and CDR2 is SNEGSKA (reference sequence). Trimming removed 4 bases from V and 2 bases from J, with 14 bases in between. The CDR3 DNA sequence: TGCAGTGCTACCCCGAGTGGGTACAACTATGGCTACACCTTC. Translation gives CSATPSGYNYGYTF.

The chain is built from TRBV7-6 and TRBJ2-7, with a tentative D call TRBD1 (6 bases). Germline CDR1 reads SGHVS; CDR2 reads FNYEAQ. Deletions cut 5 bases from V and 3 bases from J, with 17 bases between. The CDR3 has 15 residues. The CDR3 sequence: CASSPYQGKNYEQYF. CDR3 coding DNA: TGTGCCAGCAGCCCCTACCAGGGGAAAAACTACGAGCAGTACTTC.

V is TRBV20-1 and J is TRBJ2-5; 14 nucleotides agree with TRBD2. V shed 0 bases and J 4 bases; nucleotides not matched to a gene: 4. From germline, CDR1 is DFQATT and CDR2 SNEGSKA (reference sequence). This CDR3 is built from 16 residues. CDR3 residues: CSARDYGLAGGETQYF. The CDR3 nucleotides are TGCAGTGCTAGAGATTATGGACTAGCGGGAGGAGAGACCCAGTACTTC.

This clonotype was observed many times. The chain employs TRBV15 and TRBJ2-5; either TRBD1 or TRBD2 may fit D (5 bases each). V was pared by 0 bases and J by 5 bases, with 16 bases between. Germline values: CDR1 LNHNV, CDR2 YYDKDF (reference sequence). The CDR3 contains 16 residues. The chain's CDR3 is CATSREDGTPMETQYF. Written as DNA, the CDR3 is TGTGCCACCAGCAGAGAAGACGGGACCCCAATGGAGACCCAGTACTTC.

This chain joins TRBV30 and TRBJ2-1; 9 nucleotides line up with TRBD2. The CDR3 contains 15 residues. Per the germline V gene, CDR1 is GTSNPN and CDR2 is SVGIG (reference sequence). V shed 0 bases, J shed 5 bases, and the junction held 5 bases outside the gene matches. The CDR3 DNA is TGTGCCTGGAGTGTGAGGCTAGCGGGGAACAATGAGCAGTTCTTC. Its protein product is CAWSVRLAGNNEQFF.

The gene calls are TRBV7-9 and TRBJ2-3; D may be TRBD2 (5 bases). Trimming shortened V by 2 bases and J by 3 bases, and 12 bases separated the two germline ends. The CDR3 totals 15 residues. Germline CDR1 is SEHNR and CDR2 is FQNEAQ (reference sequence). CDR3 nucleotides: TGTGCCAGCAGCTTACAGCGGAGGCCAACAGATACGCAGTATTTT. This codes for CASSLQRRPTDTQYF.

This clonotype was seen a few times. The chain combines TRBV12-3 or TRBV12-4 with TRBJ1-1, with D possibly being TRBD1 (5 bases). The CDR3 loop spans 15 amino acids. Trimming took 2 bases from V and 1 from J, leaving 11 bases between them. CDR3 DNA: TGTGCCAGCAGTTTACTTGGGGCACGGAACACTGAAGCTTTCTTT. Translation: CASSLLGARNTEAFF.

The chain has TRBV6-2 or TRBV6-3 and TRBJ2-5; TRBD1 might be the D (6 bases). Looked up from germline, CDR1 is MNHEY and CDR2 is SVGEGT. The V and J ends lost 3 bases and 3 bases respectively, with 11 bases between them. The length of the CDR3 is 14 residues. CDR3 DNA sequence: TGTGCCAGCAGTTATTCAGGGGAGAAAGAGACCCAGTACTTC. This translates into CASSYSGEKETQYF.

The CDR3 coding sequence is TGCGCCAGCAGCTTGGTTCCAGGGGAATATCAGCCCCAGCATTTT. It specifies CASSLVPGEYQPQHF. The V gene is TRBV5-1, the J gene TRBJ1-5; D is perhaps TRBD1 (6 bases). V was pared by 0 bases and J by 5 bases, with 12 bases between. Germline lookup yields CDR1 SGHRS and CDR2 YFSETQ. This CDR3 has 15 residues.

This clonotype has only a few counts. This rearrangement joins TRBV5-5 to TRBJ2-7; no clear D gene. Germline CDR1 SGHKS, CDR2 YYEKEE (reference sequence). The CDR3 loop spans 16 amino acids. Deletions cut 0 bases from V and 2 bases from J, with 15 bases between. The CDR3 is CASSLETEMETYEQYF. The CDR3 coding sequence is TGTGCCAGCAGCTTGGAAACAGAGATGGAAACCTACGAGCAGTACTTC.

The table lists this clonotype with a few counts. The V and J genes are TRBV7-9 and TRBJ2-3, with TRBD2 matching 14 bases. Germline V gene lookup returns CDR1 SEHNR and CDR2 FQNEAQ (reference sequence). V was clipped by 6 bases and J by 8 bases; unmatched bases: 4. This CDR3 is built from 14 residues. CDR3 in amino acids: CASRGTSGSGTQYF. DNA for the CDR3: TGTGCCAGCAGGGGGACTAGCGGGAGCGGTACGCAGTATTTT.

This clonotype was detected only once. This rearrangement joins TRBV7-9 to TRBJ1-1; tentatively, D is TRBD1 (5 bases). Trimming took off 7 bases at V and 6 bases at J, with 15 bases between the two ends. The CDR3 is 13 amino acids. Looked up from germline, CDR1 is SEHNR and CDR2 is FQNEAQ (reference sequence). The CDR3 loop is CASNPGGTAEAFF. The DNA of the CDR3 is TGTGCCAGCAACCCAGGAGGGACCGCTGAAGCTTTCTTT.